This T cell receptor beta chain was captured by sequencing in a study of PD-1 blockade in classical Hodgkin lymphoma. Germline V gives CDR1 SGHRS, CDR2 YFSETQ. The junction had 6 bases not matched to a gene; V was cut back by 4 bases and J by 4 bases. CDR3 length: 14 residues. A word on this clone: Its specificity is not known.

As to time point: cycle 4 day 1 (C4D1), after five to seven weeks of nivolumab. Relapse after autologous stem cell transplantation occurred in every patient, and brentuximab vedotin exposure varied. Study-wide findings and caveats: Newly diagnosed and completely responding patients shared comparable baseline diversity. Factors driving the repertoire differences, possibly disease activity or prior therapy, remain undefined. The study reported lower baseline TCR diversity in newly diagnosed patients than in healthy donors.

The data were produced by immunoSEQ multiplex PCR, yet TCRdb's version contains in-frame clones alone and is incomplete. This sample has about 46,000 clones, with around 76% found just once. The TCR was taken from a human donor with classical Hodgkin lymphoma. Sequenced material: peripheral blood mononuclear cells (PBMCs), taken before the fourth cycle of nivolumab. The chain has TRBV5-1 and TRBJ2-5, with TRBD1 matching over 8 bases. The CDR3 nucleotides read TGCGCCAGCAGCCCACAGGGGGTGGGAGAGACCCAGTACTTC. This translates into CASSPQGVGETQYF.